The present entry profiles one T cell receptor beta chain with its context. Its target is not known. Trimming cost V 3 bases and J 0 bases, with 15 bases left between them. CDR3 length: 17 amino acids. Germline V gene sequence: CDR1 SGHVS, CDR2 FQNEAQ. Sequencing of TCR beta was performed on blood CD8+ T cells and on blood CD4+ T cells. Roughly 0.45 to 1 ug RNA was reverse transcribed with random hexamers. MiXCR was run by TCRdb on the immunoSEQ multiplex PCR reads, yielding one entry per CDR3 protein. The sample yields about 83,000 distinct CDR3 sequences, approximately 96% seen once. The sample belongs to a study of CD8 T cells in Susac syndrome. Study in general: Clinically active disease was present in 5 or 6 of the sequenced Susac syndrome patients. Eight of these patients were in remission. Broader study findings: TEMRA cells and active patients showed peak Susac CD8+ clonal expansion.

This rearrangement joins TRBV7-8 to TRBJ2-1; a possible D gene is TRBD2 (6 bases). This TCR was recovered from a human donor with Susac syndrome. Source material: CD8+ T cells from PBMCs. CDR3 sequence: CASSLRRRGGSYNEQFF. Here the CDR3 DNA reads TGTGCCAGCAGCTTGAGGCGGAGGGGTGGCTCCTACAATGAGCAGTTCTTC.